This T cell receptor (beta chain) was profiled in a study of T cell responses to AZD1222 COVID-19 vaccine. Notes on the study in general: Following two doses of AZD1222, Spike-specific TCR breadth and depth rose. Across the whole spike, CD4 TCRs peaked at regions 160-218 and 743-854.

In this sample, this clone turned up once. Its antigen is unidentified. Germline V gene sequence: CDR1 MNHNS, CDR2 SASEGT. The ends lost 2 bases at V and 4 bases at J; junction bases unmatched: 9. The CDR3 spans 16 residues. Generated by immunoSEQ multiplex PCR, the TCRdb table keeps only in-frame clones and is missing some. The sample lists about 100,000 clones; around 87% were seen once. The V gene is TRBV6-1, the J gene TRBJ2-3; 7 bases align to TRBD2. The sample in question was peripheral blood, obtained on day 0 of AZD1222 vaccination. This receptor was obtained from an adult in good health. The CDR3, as DNA: TGTGCCAGCAGTGAACTAACGGCTAGCGGTTCAGATACGCAGTATTTT. Protein: CASSELTASGSDTQYF.